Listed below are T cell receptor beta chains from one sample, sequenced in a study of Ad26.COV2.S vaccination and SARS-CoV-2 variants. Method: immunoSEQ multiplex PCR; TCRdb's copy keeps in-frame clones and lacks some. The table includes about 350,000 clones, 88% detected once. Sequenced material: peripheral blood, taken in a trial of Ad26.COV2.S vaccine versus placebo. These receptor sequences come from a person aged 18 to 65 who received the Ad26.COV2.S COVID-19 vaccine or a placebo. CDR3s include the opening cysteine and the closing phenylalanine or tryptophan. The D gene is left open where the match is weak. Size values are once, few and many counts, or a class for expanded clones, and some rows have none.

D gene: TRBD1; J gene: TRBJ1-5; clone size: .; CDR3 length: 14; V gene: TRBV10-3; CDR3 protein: CAISGGTVNQPQHF; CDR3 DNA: TGTGCCATCAGTGGCGGGACAGTTAATCAGCCCCAGCATTTT
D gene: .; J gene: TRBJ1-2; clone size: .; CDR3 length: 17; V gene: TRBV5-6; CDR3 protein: CASSVRRRGGVGYGYTF; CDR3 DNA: TGTGCCAGCAGCGTCCGCCGTAGGGGGGGCGTGGGCTATGGCTACACCTTC
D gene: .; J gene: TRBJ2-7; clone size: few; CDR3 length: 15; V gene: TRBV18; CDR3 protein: CASSPPGTSFYEQYF; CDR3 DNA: TGTGCCAGCTCACCCCCGGGGACGAGTTTCTACGAGCAGTACTTC
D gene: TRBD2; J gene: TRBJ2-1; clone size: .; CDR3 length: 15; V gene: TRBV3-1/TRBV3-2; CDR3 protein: CASLKREGRVVVQFF; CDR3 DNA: TGTGCCAGCTTAAAGCGGGAGGGCCGAGTTGTAGTGCAGTTCTTC
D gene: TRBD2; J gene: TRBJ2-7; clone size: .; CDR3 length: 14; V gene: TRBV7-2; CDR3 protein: CASSLGSGGYEQYF; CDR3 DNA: TGTGCCAGCAGCCTAGGTAGCGGGGGCTACGAGCAGTACTTC
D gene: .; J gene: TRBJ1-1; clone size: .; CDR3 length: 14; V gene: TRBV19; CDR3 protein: CASSAQGVNTEAFF; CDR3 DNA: TGTGCCAGTAGCGCCCAGGGCGTAAACACTGAAGCTTTCTTT
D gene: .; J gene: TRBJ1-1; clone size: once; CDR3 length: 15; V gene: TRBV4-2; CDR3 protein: CASSQDGTGNTEAFF; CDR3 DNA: TGTGCCAGCAGCCAAGATGGGACGGGGAACACTGAAGCTTTCTTT
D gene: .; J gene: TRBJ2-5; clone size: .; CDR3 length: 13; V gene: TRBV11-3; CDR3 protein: CASSSPPGETQYF; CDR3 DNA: TGTGCCAGCAGCTCGCCCCCGGGAGAGACCCAGTACTTC
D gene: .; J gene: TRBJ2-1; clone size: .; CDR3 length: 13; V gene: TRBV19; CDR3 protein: CASTPSSYNEQFF; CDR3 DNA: TGTGCCAGTACTCCTAGCTCCTACAATGAGCAGTTCTTC
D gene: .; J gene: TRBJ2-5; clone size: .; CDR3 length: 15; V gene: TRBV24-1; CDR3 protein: CATSDDIGGEETQYF; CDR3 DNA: TGTGCCACCAGTGACGACATCGGGGGAGAAGAGACCCAGTACTTC
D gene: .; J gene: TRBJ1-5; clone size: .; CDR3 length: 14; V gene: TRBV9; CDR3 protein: CASSAGQFNQPQHF; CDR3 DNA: TGTGCCAGCAGCGCAGGACAGTTCAATCAGCCCCAGCATTTT
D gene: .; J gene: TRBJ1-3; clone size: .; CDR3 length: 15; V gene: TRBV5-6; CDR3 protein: CASSSAPTSGNTIYF; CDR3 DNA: TGTGCCAGCAGCTCGGCACCAACCTCTGGAAACACCATATATTTT
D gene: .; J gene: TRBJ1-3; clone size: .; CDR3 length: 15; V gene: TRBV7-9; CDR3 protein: CASSWPEGSGNTIYF; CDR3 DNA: TGTGCCAGCAGCTGGCCCGAGGGCTCTGGAAACACCATATATTTT
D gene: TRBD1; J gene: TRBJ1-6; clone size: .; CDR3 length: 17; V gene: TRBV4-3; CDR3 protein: CASSQGGQGGGNSPLHF; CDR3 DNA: TGCGCCAGCAGCCAAGGCGGACAGGGAGGAGGTAATTCACCCCTCCACTTT
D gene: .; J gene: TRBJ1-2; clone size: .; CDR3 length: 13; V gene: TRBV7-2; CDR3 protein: CASSLERNYGYTF; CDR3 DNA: TGTGCCAGCAGCTTAGAACGGAACTATGGCTACACCTTC
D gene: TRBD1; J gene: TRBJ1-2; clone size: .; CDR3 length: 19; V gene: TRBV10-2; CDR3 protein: CASSDTSGTGGVLDYGYTF; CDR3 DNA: TGCGCCAGCAGTGATACTTCCGGGACAGGGGGCGTATTGGACTATGGCTACACCTTC
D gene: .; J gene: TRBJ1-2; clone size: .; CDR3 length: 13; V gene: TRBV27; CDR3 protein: CASSLLPNYGYTF; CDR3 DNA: TGTGCCAGCAGTTTATTGCCCAACTATGGCTACACCTTC
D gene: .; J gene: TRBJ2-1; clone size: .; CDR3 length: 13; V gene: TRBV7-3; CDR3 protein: CASSPPGVNEQFF; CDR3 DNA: TGTGCCAGCAGCCCCCCGGGGGTCAATGAGCAGTTCTTC
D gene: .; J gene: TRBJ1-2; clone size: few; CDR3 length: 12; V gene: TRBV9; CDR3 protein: CASSGSSRGYTF; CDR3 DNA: TGTGCCAGCAGTGGGTCGAGTAGGGGCTACACCTTC
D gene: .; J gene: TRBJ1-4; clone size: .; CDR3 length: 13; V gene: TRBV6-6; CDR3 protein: CASQTRGYEKLFF; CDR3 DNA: TGTGCCAGCCAAACCAGGGGTTATGAAAAACTGTTTTTT
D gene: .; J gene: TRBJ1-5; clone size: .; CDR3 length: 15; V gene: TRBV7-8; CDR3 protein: CASSSVVYSNQPQHF; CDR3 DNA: TGTGCCAGCAGCTCTGTTGTGTATAGCAATCAGCCCCAGCATTTT
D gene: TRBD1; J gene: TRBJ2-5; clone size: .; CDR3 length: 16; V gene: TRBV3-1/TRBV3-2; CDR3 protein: CASSPSPGQGLETQYF; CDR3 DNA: TGTGCCAGCAGCCCGAGCCCGGGACAGGGACTCGAGACCCAGTACTTC
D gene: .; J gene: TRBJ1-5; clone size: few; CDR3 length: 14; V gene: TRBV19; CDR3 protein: CASTPAGGNQPQHF; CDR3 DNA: TGTGCCAGTACGCCGGCGGGAGGCAATCAGCCCCAGCATTTT
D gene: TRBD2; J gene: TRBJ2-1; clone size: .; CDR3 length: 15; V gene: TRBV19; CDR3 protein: CASSMAGLVGHEQFF; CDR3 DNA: TGTGCCAGTAGTATGGCGGGACTAGTAGGTCATGAGCAGTTCTTC
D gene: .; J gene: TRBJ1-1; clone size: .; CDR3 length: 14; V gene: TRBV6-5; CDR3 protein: CASSYSGVSTEAFF; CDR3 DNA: TGTGCCAGCAGTTACTCAGGGGTGAGCACTGAAGCTTTCTTT
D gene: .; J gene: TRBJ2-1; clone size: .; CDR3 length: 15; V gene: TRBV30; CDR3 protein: CAWNLRRPSYNEQFF; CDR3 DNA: TGTGCCTGGAACCTACGACGCCCATCCTACAATGAGCAGTTCTTC
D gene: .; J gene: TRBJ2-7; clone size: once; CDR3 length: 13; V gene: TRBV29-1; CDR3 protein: CSGGVARGYEQYF; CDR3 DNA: TGCAGCGGGGGGGTAGCTAGGGGCTACGAGCAGTACTTC
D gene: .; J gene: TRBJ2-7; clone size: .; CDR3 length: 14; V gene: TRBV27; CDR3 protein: CASSLGGGFNEQYF; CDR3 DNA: TGTGCCAGCAGTTTAGGCGGGGGCTTCAACGAGCAGTACTTC
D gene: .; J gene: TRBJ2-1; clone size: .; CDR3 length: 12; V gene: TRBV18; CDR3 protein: CASSPAPNEQFF; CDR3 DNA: TGTGCCAGCTCACCAGCCCCAAATGAGCAGTTCTTC
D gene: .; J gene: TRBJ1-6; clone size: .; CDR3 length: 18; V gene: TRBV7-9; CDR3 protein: CASSPQGAGLDYNSPLHF; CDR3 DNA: TGTGCCAGCAGCCCCCAAGGGGCAGGGTTGGACTATAATTCACCCCTCCACTTT
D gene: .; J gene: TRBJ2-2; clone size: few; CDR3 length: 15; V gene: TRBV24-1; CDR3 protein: CATSDSYRESGELFF; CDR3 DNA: TGTGCCACCAGTGACAGTTACAGGGAATCCGGGGAGCTGTTTTTT
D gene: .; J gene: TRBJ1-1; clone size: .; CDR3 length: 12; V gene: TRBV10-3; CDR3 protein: CAIFAGEHGAFF; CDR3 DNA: TGTGCCATCTTTGCGGGCGAACATGGGGCTTTCTTT
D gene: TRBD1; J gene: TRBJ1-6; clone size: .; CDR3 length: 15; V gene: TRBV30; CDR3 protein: CAFTRDRQNNSPLHF; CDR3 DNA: TGTGCCTTTACCCGGGACAGACAGAATAATTCACCCCTCCACTTT
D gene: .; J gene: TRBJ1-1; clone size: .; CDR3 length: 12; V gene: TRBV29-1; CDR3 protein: CSGRIIATEAFF; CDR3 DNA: TGCAGCGGACGAATTATAGCGACTGAAGCTTTCTTT
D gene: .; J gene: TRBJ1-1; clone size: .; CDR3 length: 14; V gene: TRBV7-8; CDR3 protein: CASRRQGEGTEAFF; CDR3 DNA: TGTGCCAGCAGACGGCAGGGAGAGGGCACTGAAGCTTTCTTT
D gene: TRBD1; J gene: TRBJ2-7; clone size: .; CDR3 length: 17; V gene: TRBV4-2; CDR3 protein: CASSQAPRDRDPYEQYF; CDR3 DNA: TGTGCCAGCAGCCAAGCGCCCCGGGACAGGGACCCCTACGAGCAGTACTTC
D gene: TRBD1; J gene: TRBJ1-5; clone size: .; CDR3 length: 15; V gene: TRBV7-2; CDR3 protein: CASSYTGDSNQPQHF; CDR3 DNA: TGTGCCAGCAGCTATACAGGGGATAGCAATCAGCCCCAGCATTTT
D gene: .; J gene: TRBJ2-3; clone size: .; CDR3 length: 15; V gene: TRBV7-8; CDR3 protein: CASSPRTRQRDTQYF; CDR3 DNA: TGTGCCAGCAGTCCCCGGACCCGTCAGCGAGATACGCAGTATTTT
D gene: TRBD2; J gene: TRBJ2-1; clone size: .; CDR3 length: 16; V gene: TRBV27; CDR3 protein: CASSLTSFSSYNEQFF; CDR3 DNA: TGTGCCAGCAGTCTGACTAGCTTTAGCTCCTACAATGAGCAGTTCTTC
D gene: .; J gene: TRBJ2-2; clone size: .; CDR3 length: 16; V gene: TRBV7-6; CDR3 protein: CASSLYSGANTGELFF; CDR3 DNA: TGTGCCAGCAGCTTATACAGCGGAGCGAACACCGGGGAGCTGTTTTTT
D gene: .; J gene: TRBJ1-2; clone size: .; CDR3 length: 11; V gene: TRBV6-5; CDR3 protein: CASRGRTHYTF; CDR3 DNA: TGTGCCAGCAGGGGTAGGACACATTACACCTTC
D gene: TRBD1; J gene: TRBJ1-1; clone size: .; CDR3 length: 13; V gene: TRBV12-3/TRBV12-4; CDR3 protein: CASSYKTGAEAFF; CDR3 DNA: TGTGCCAGCAGCTATAAGACAGGGGCTGAAGCTTTCTTT
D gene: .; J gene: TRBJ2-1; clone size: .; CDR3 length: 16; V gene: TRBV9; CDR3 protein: CASSVVYRGDYNEQFF; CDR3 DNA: TGTGCCAGCAGCGTAGTATACCGTGGCGACTACAATGAGCAGTTCTTC
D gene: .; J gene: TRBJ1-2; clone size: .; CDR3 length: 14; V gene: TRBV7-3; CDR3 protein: CASSLTVQGAGYTF; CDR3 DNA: TGTGCCAGCAGCTTAACGGTACAGGGTGCGGGCTACACCTTC
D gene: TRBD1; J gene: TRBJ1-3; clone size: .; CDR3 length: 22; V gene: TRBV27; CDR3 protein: CASSLSFRIGTEKSGSGNTIYF; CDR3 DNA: TGTGCCAGCAGTTTATCTTTTCGGATAGGGACAGAGAAATCGGGCTCTGGAAACACCATATATTTT